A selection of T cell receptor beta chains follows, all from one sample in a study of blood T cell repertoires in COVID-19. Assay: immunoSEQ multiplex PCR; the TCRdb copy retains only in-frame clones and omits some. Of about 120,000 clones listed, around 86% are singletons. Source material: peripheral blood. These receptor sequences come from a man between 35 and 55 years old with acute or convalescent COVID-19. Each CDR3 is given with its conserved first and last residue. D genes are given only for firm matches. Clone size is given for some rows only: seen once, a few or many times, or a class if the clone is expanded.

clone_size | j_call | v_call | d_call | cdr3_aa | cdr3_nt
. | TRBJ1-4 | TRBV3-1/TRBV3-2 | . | CASSQEAGRFNEKLFF | TGTGCCAGCAGCCAAGAAGCGGGACGCTTCAATGAAAAACTGTTTTTT
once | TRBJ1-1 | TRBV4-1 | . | CASSQDRSVPAAFF | TGCGCCAGCAGCCAAGATCGAAGTGTTCCCGCGGCTTTCTTT
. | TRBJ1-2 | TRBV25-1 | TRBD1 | CASTRQGYGYTF | TGTGCCAGCACCCGACAGGGATATGGCTACACCTTC
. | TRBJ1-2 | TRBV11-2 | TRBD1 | CAIPGQGALYGYTF | TGTGCCATACCGGGACAGGGGGCCCTCTATGGCTACACCTTC
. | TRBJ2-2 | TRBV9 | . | CASSVGGVTGELFF | TGTGCCAGCAGCGTCGGGGGAGTCACCGGGGAGCTGTTTTTT
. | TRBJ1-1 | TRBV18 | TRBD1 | CASSLDRVGTEAFF | TGTGCCAGCTCACTAGACAGGGTCGGCACTGAAGCTTTCTTT
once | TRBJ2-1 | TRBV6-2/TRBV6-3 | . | CASSLRGSSYNEQFF | TGTGCCAGCAGTCTCAGAGGAAGCTCCTACAATGAGCAGTTCTTC
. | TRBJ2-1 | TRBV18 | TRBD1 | CASRPGQGTVGEQFF | TGTGCCAGCAGACCGGGACAGGGGACAGTGGGTGAGCAGTTCTTC
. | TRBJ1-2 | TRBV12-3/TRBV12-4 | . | CASSLGGIYGYTF | TGTGCCAGCAGTTTGGGGGGGATCTATGGCTACACCTTC
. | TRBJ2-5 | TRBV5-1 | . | CASSPATTGTGETQYF | TGCGCCAGCAGCCCGGCTACTACAGGGACGGGGGAGACCCAGTACTTC
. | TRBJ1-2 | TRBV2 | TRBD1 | CASYSGTAYNYGYTF | TGTGCCAGCTACTCCGGGACAGCATATAACTATGGCTACACCTTC
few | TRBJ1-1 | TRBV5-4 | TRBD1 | CASSLRQGTSHEAFF | TGTGCCAGCAGCCTACGACAGGGGACCTCACATGAAGCTTTCTTT
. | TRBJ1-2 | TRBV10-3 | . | CATVEDYGYTF | TGTGCCACCGTAGAGGATTATGGCTACACCTTC
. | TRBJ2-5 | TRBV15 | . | CATSRDGHSQETQYF | TGTGCCACCAGCAGAGATGGACACTCACAAGAGACCCAGTACTTC
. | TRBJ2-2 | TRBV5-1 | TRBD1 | CASSLIQGSTGELFF | TGCGCCAGCAGCCTAATACAGGGGTCCACCGGGGAGCTGTTTTTT
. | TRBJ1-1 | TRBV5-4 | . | CASSLDSYTEAFF | TGTGCCAGCAGCCTGGACAGCTACACTGAAGCTTTCTTT
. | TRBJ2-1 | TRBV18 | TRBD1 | CASSETQGESEQFF | TGTGCCAGCTCAGAAACTCAGGGGGAGAGTGAGCAGTTCTTC
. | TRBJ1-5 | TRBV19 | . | CASSIGQGKGQPQHF | TGTGCCAGTAGTATCGGGCAGGGCAAGGGTCAGCCCCAGCATTTT
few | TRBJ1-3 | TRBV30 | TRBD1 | CAWSPRTGLNTIYF | TGTGCCTGGAGTCCGAGGACAGGGTTGAACACCATATATTTT
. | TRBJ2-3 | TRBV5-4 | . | CASSLVIYPDTQYF | TGTGCCAGCAGCTTGGTTATCTACCCAGATACGCAGTATTTT
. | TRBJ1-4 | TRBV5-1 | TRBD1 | CASSPGGPNEKLFF | TGCGCCAGCAGCCCAGGGGGGCCTAATGAAAAACTGTTTTTT
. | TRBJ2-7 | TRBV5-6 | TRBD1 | CASSHGQGAYEQYF | TGTGCCAGCAGCCACGGACAGGGGGCGTACGAGCAGTACTTC
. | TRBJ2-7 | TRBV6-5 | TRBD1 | CASRLRDRGYEQYF | TGTGCCAGCAGACTCCGGGACAGGGGTTACGAGCAGTACTTC
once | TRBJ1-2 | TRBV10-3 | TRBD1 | CAISEGQGASDYGYTF | TGTGCCATCAGTGAAGGACAGGGGGCGAGTGACTATGGCTACACCTTC
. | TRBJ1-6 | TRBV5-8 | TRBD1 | CASSLDRGGLHF | TGTGCCAGCAGCCTGGACAGGGGCGGGCTCCACTTT
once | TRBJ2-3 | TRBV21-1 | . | CASSMQTGFTDTQYF | TGTGCCAGCAGCATGCAAACAGGGTTCACAGATACGCAGTATTTT
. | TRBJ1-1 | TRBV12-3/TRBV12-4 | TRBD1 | CASIDRVLSEAFF | TGTGCCAGCATAGACAGGGTTCTATCTGAAGCTTTCTTT